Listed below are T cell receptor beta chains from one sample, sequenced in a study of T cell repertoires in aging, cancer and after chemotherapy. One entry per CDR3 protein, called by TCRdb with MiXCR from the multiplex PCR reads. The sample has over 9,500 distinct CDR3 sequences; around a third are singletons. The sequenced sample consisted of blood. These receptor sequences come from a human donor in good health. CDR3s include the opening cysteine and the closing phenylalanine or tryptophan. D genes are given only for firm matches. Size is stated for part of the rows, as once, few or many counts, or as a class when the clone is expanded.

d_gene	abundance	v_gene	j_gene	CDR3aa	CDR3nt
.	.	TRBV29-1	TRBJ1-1	CSVARGRDTEAFF	TGCAGCGTGGCCCGGGGGCGGGACACTGAAGCTTTCTTT
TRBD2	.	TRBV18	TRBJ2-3	CDSSPRPGLAGANTDTQYF	TGTGACAGCTCACCACGTCCCGGACTAGCGGGGGCAAACACAGATACGCAGTATTTT
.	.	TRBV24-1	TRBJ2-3	CATEGQNTDTQYF	TGTGCCACGGAGGGACAGAACACAGATACGCAGTATTTT
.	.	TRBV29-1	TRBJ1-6	CSVGDSGYSPLHF	TGCAGCGTTGGTGACAGCGGATATTCACCCCTCCACTTT
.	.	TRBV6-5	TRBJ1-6	CASSAGPYNSPLHF	TGTGCCAGCAGTGCGGGACCTTATAATTCACCCCTCCACTTT
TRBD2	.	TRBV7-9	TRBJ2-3	CASSPGLAGPDTQYF	TGTGCCAGCAGCCCGGGACTAGCGGGCCCAGATACGCAGTATTTT
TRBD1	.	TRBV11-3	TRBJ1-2	CASSLEGQGGYGYTF	TGTGCCAGCAGCTTAGAGGGACAGGGTGGGTATGGCTACACCTTC
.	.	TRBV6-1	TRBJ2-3	CASSDGEDTQYF	TGTGCCAGCAGTGACGGGGAGGATACGCAGTATTTT
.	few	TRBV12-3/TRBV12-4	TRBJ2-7	CASSASASSYEQYF	TGTGCCAGCAGCGCTAGCGCGAGCTCCTACGAGCAGTACTTC
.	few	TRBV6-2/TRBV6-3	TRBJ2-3	CASSYSGGVGTDTQYF	TGTGCCAGCAGTTACAGTGGAGGTGTCGGCACAGATACGCAGTATTTT
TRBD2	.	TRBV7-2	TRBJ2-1	CASSSGTSGGAREQFF	TGTGCCAGCAGCTCCGGGACTAGCGGGGGGGCTCGGGAGCAGTTCTTC
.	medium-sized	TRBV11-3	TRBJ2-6	CASSSGSGANVLTF	TGTGCCAGCAGCTCGGGGTCTGGGGCCAACGTCCTGACTTTC
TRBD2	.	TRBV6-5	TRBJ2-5	CASSSGLAGGIGETQYF	TGTGCCAGCAGTTCGGGACTAGCGGGGGGGATCGGAGAGACCCAGTACTTC
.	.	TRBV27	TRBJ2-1	CASSSSRANEQFF	TGTGCCAGCAGTTCCAGCAGGGCCAATGAGCAGTTCTTC
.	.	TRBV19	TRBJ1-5	CASSRGVGETGNQPQHF	TGTGCCAGTAGTAGAGGAGTCGGGGAGACGGGAAATCAGCCCCAGCATTTT
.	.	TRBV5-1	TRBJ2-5	CASSTHLGSADHYF	TGCGCCAGCAGCACCCATCTTGGGTCGGCGGATCATTACTTC
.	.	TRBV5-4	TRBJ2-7	CASSSTYEQYF	TGTGCCAGCAGCTCAACCTACGAGCAGTACTTC
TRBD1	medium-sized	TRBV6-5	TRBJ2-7	CASSYLDRAWEQYF	TGTGCCAGCAGTTACTTGGACAGGGCTTGGGAGCAGTACTTC
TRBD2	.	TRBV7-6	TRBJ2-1	CASRRQRGGSNEQFF	TGTGCCAGCAGACGTCAGCGGGGGGGCTCCAATGAGCAGTTCTTC
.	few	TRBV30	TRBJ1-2	CAWSVQRTWQGRNTF	TGTGCCTGGAGTGTACAGAGGACGTGGCAGGGGAGAAACACCTTC
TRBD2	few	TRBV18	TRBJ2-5	CASSPQGGETQYF	TGTGCCAGCTCACCCCAGGGAGGGGAGACCCAGTACTTC
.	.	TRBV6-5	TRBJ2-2	CASSFSSYTGELFF	TGTGCCAGCAGTTTCAGCAGTTACACCGGGGAGCTGTTTTTT
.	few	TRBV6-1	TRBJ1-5	CASSLGIASSNQPQHF	TGTGCCAGCAGCCTAGGTATAGCCTCCAGCAATCAGCCCCAGCATTTT
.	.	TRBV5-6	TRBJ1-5	CAWSPGLGIDQPQHF	TGTGCCTGGAGTCCAGGCTTGGGTATCGATCAGCCCCAGCATTTT
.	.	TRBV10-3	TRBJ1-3	CAIRDSSGNTIYF	TGTGCCATCAGGGACAGCTCTGGAAACACCATATATTTT
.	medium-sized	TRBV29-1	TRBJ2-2	CSVDLDRENTGELFF	TGCAGCGTTGATTTGGACAGAGAGAACACCGGGGAGCTGTTTTTT
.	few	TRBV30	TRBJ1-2	CAGGGDYGYTF	TGTGCAGGGGGGGGGGACTATGGCTACACCTTC
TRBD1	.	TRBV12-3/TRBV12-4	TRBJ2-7	CASSLYRDRWNEQYF	TGTGCCAGCAGCCTTTACCGGGACAGGTGGAACGAGCAGTACTTC
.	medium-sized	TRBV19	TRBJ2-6	CASTFGANVLTF	.
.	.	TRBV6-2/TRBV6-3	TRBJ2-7	CASSYRRSSYNEQYF	TGTGCCAGCAGTTACAGGCGGAGCTCCTACAATGAGCAGTACTTC
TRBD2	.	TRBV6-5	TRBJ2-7	CASSYSRGRPSYEQYF	TGTGCCAGCAGTTACTCCCGCGGGAGGCCCTCCTACGAGCAGTACTTC
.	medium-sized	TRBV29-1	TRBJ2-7	CSVGQNSYEQYF	TGCAGCGTTGGTCAGAACTCCTACGAGCAGTACTTC
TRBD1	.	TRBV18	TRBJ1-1	CASSPAGQGNMNTEAFF	TGTGCCAGCTCACCGGCGGGACAGGGGAACATGAACACTGAAGCTTTCTTT
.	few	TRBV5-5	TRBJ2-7	CASSLVGPTLGQYF	TGTGCCAGCAGCTTGGTAGGGCCAACTCTCGGGCAGTACTTC
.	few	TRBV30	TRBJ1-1	CAWSVRGGTEAFF	TGTGCCTGGAGTGTGCGTGGGGGCACTGAAGCTTTCTTT
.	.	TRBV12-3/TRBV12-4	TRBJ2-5	CASTALGETQYF	TGTGCCAGCACGGCGCTAGGAGAGACCCAGTACTTC
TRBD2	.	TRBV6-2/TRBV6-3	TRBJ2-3	CASSELAGGPTDTQYF	TGTGCCAGCAGTGAACTAGCGGGAGGGCCAACGGATACGCAGTATTTT
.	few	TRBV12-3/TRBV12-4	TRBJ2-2	CASSPASDRSGELFF	TGTGCCAGCAGCCCGGCGTCCGACAGGTCCGGGGAGCTGTTTTTT
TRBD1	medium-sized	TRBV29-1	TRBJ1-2	CSVDRTGYGYTF	TGCAGCGTTGATAGGACAGGGTATGGCTACACCTTC
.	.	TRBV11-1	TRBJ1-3	CASSLEGGNTIYF	TGTGCCAGCAGCTTGGAGGGAGGAAACACCATATATTTT
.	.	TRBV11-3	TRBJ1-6	CASSQEPGTNSPLHF	TGCGCCAGCAGCCAAGAACCTGGCACTAATTCACCCCTCCACTTT
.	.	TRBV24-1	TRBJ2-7	CATSAGMEQYF	TGTGCCACCAGTGCAGGGATGGAGCAGTACTTC
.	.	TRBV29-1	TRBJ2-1	CSVATDSASNEQFF	TGCAGCGTGGCCACGGACAGCGCGTCCAATGAGCAGTTCTTC
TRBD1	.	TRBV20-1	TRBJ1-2	CSASRQGGYGYTF	TGCAGTGCTAGCAGACAGGGGGGCTATGGCTACACCTTC
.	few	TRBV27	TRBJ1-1	CASRSANTEAFF	TGTGCCAGCAGGTCAGCGAACACTGAAGCTTTCTTT
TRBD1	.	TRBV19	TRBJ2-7	CASSRQGYYEQYF	TGTGCCAGTAGCCGACAGGGATACTACGAGCAGTACTTC
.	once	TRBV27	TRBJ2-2	CASSLSQGGGTGELFF	TGTGCCAGCAGTTTATCGCAGGGGGGGGGCACCGGGGAGCTGTTTTTT
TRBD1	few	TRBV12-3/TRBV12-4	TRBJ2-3	CASSLTGAVDTQYF	TGTGCCAGCAGTTTAACAGGGGCGGTCGATACGCAGTATTTT
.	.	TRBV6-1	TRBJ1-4	CASSELTGNEKLFF	TGTGCCAGCAGTGAACTGACGGGGAATGAAAAACTGTTTTTT
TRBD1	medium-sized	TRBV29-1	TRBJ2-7	CSVVRGKGEQYF	TGCAGCGTTGTCAGGGGGAAGGGCGAGCAGTACTTC
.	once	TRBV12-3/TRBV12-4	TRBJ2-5	CASLNQETQYF	TGTGCCAGCCTAAATCAAGAGACCCAGTACTTC
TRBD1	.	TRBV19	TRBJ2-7	CASREAPGQFGEQYF	TGTGCCAGTAGGGAAGCTCCGGGACAGTTCGGTGAGCAGTACTTC
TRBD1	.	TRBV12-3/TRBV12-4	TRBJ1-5	CASRQGDQPQHF	TGTGCCAGCAGACAGGGGGATCAGCCCCAGCATTTT
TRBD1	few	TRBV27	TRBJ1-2	CASSSPGQLYGYTF	TGTGCCAGCAGTTCGCCGGGACAGCTCTATGGCTACACCTTC
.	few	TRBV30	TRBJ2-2	CAWSPPGLPGELFF	TGTGCCTGGAGTCCCCCGGGACTCCCCGGGGAGCTGTTTTTT